This T cell receptor (beta chain) was identified during a study of T cell clones after liver transplantation (dated by TCRdb to the late 2010s). Regarding the research as a whole: Samples were obtained from ITN030ST, a randomized trial in which withdrawal of immunosuppression was attempted within 2 years of liver transplantation. Of the 8 liver transplant recipients making up the studied cohort, 3 were classified as tolerant and 5 as non-tolerant. Donor-reactive T cell clones were identified by TCRbeta sequencing after a pre-transplant mixed lymphocyte reaction and then tracked in post-transplant blood. No induction therapy was given to the subjects, and standard immunosuppression was administered until randomization at 12-24 months post-transplant. Blood samples were collected pre-transplant, pre-randomization before withdrawal, and post-randomization after either complete withdrawal or failed withdrawal. As an antigen-independent comparator for donor-reactive sequences, third party-reactive TCRbeta sequences were also identified from pre-transplant MLRs. Tolerance meant complete immunosuppression withdrawal for at least one year without liver enzymes rising beyond twice the upper limit of normal. Three of the eight recipients were HCV-positive; the others were transplanted for non-autoimmune, non-viral indications.

Regarding this clone: Its antigen is still unknown. Per-base qualities were not stored, and no clone one base away is much larger.

Here V drops 5 bases and J drops 0 bases, and the junction holds 3 bases not matched to any gene. The CDR3, cysteine through phenylalanine, is 15 amino acids long. This entry keeps only the CDR3 DNA: 45 bases, framed from base 1. Sequences SEHNR (CDR1) and FQNEAQ (CDR2) are obtained from the germline V gene (reference sequence). Thawed unstimulated PBMCs were stained for CD3, CD4 and CD8 and FACS-sorted into CD3+CD4+ and CD3+CD8+ populations. All 8 studied subjects were randomized to immunosuppression withdrawal. Genomic DNA was isolated with the Qiagen DNeasy Blood and Tissue Kit. Overall results and qualifications from the work: A significant post-transplant decrease in circulating donor-reactive CD4 TCRbeta sequences was observed in most of the 8 subjects, irrespective of tolerance or HCV status. Donor-reactive sequences declined more than third party-reactive ones, suggesting partial antigen-specific deletion unrelated to withdrawal success. In a couple of subjects, low numbers of available donor cells limited the measurable donor-reactive repertoire. Conclusions were preliminary, limited by small, heterogeneous patient numbers and non-standardized post-transplant time points. When repertoire turnover was taken into account, detection of donor-reactive sequences was significantly reduced in 7 of 8 subjects for CD4 and in 8 of 8 subjects for CD8. Since no allograft tissue specimens were available, donor-reactive T cells may have migrated into the graft instead of being deleted.

Frozen genomic DNA underwent high-throughput TCRbeta CDR3 sequencing by immunoSEQ, including PCR amplification, mapping, bias correction and internal controls. The study's own analysis went as follows. Only productive rearrangements were retained, with each unique TCRbeta sequence defined by its CDR3 nucleotide sequence together with its V and J gene. Donor-reactive sequences required at least 5-fold expansion in CFSE-low cells versus unstimulated pre-transplant cells and at least 0.01% frequency. Minimum frequency thresholds were set for each subject based on the unstimulated sample with the lowest template count, ensuring at least 90% detection power. Jensen-Shannon divergence between the top 1000 TCRbeta sequences after and before transplant was used to measure repertoire turnover. Two-sided Fisher's exact tests were used to test for changes in the detection of donor-reactive sequences. The table was pulled from immuneACCESS by TCRdb, which kept in-frame rearrangements only. Such tables lose some clones; where checked, under half of the loss comes from unresolved V genes, and the rest has no known cause. The DNA was the basis for D and trimming; V, J and clone size are from that table. The table for this sample lists 9,500 to 11,000 clones; 70% to 75% of them were counted only once. About 22% of the sample is taken by the ten largest.

The clonotype comes from a human patient who received a liver transplant. After a transplant, the graft donor may have provided part of the T cells. The source material was CD4+ T cells from blood, sampled around 31 months after liver transplant. The chain joins TRBV7-9 to TRBJ1-4; 7 bases in between match TRBD1. This receptor has the CDR3 CASSPQGATNEKLFF. The base sequence is TGTGCCAGCAGCCCTCAGGGGGCAACTAATGAAAAACTGTTTTTT.